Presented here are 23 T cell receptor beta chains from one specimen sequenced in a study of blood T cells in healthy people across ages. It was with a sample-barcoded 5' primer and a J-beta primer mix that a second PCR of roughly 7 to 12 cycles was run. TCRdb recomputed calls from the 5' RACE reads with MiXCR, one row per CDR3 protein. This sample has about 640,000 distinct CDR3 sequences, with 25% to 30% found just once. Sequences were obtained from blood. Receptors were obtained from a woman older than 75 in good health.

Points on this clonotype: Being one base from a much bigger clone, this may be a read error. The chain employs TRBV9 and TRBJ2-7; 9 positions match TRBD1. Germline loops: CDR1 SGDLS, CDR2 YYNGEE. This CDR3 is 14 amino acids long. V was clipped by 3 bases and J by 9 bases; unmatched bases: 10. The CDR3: CASSGGTGYERQYF. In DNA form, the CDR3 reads TGTGCCAGCAGCGGAGGGACAGGGTACGAGAGGCAGTACTTC. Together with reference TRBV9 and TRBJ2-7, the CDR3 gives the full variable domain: DSGVTQTPKHLITATGQRVTLRCSPRSGDLSVYWYQQSLDQGLQFLIQYYNGEERAKGNILERFSAQQFPDLHSELNLSSLELGDSALYFCASSGGTGYERQYFGPGTRLTVT.

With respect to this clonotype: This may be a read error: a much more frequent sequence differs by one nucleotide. For the CDR3, the DNA is TGTGCCAGCCGATTGAGGGGGGAGAATGAGCAGTACTTC. Encoded protein: CASRLRGENEQYF. The rearrangement uses TRBV6-1 and TRBJ2-5; D is perhaps TRBD1 or TRBD2 (6 bases each). CDR3 length: 13 residues. V lost 8 bases and J lost 11, with 21 bases in between. The germline V gene encodes CDR1 MNHNS and CDR2 SASEGT.

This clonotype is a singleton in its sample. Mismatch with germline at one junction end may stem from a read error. The CDR3: CTSSWRRGGAEAFF. The CDR3, as DNA: TGTACCAGCAGTTGGAGAAGGGGTGGGGCTGAAGCTTTCTTT. The chain employs TRBV12-3 or TRBV12-4 and TRBJ1-1; a weak D match, TRBD1 (5 bases). The length of the CDR3 is 14 residues.

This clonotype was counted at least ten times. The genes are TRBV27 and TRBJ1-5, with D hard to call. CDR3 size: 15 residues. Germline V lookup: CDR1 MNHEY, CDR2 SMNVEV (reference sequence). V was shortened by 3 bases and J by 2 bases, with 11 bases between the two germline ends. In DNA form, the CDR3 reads TGTGCCAGCAGTTTGCTTCGGGGAGGCAATCAGCCCCAGCATTTT. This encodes CASSLLRGGNQPQHF.

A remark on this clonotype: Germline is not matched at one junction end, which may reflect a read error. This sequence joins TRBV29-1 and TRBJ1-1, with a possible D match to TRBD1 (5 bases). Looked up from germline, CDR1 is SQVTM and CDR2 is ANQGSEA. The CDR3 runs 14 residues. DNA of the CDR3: TGCAGCGTTGAAGGGTGGGGGGGAAGCACTGAAGCTCTCTTT. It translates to CSVEGWGGSTEALF.

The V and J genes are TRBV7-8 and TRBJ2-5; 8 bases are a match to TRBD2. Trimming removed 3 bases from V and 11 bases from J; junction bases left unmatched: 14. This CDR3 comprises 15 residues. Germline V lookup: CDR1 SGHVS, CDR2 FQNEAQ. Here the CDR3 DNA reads TGTGCCAGCAGCTTTGTCCGGGGGGGACACAATGAGCAGTACTTC. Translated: CASSFVRGGHNEQYF.

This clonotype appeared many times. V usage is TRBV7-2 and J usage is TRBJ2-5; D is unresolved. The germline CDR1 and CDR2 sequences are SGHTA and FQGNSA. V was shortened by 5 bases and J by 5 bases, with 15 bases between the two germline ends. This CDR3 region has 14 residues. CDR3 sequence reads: CASSILGRAETQYF. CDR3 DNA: TGTGCCAGCAGCATCCTCGGCCGGGCTGAGACCCAGTACTTC.

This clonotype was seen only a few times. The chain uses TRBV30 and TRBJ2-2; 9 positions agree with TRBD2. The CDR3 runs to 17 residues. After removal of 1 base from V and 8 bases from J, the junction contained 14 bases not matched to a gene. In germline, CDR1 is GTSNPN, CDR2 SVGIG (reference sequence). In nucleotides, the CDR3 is TGTGCCTGGAGTGCAGATTACCCGGGACTAGCATCAGGGGAGCTGTTTTTT. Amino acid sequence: CAWSADYPGLASGELFF.

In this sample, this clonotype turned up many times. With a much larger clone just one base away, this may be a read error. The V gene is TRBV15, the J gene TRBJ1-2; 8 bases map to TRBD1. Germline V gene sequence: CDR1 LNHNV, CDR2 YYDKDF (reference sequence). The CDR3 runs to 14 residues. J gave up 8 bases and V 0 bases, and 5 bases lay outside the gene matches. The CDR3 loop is CATSRDWTGTGYTF. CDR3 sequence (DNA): TGTGCCACCAGCAGAGATTGGACAGGGACCGGCTACACCTTC.

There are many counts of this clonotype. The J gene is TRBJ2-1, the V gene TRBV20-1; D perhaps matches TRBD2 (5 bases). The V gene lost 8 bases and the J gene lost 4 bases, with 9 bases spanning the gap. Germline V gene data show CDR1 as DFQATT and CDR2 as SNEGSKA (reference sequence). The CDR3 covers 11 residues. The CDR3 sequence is CSFGDYNEQFF. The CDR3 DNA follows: TGCAGTTTCGGGGATTACAATGAGCAGTTCTTC.

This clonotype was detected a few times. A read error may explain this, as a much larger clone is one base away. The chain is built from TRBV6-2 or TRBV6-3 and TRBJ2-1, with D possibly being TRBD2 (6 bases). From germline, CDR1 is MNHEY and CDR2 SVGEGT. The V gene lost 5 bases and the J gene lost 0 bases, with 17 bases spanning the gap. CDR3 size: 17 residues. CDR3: CASSPYLARVSYNEQFF. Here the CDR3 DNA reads TGTGCCAGCAGTCCTTACCTAGCGAGGGTCTCCTACAATGAGCAGTTCTTC.

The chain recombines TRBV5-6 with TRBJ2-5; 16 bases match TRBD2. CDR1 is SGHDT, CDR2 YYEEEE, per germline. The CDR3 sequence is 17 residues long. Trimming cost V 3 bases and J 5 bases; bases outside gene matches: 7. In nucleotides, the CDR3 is TGTGCCAGCAGCTGGGGACTAGCGGGGGGGCGTGCCGAGACCCAGTACTTC. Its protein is CASSWGLAGGRAETQYF.

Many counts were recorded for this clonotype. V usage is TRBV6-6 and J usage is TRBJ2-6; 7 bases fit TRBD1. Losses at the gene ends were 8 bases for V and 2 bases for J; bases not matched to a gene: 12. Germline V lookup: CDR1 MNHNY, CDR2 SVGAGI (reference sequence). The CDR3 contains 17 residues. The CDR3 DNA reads TGTGCCAGCGCAGTAGGACAGGACGTAACTGGGGCCAACGTCCTGACTTTC. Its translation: CASAVGQDVTGANVLTF.

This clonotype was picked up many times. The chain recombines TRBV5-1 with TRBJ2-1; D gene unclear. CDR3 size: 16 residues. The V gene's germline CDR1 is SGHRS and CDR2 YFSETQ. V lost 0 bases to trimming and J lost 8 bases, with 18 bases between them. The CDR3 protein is CASSLEGSSRWDEQFF. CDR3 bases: TGCGCCAGCAGCTTGGAGGGTTCTTCGAGGTGGGATGAGCAGTTCTTC.

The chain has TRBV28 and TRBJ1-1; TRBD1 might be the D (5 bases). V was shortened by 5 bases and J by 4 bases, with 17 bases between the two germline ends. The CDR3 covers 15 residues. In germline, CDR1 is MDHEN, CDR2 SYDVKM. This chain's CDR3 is CASSLPVRGLTEAFF. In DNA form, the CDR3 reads TGTGCCAGCAGTCTCCCAGTGAGGGGCCTCACTGAAGCTTTCTTT. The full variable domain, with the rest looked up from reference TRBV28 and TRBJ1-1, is DVKVTQSSRYLVKRTGEKVFLECVQDMDHENMFWYRQDPGLGLRLIYFSYDVKMKEKGDIPEGYSVSREKKERFSLILESASTNQTSMYLCASSLPVRGLTEAFFGQGTRLTVV.

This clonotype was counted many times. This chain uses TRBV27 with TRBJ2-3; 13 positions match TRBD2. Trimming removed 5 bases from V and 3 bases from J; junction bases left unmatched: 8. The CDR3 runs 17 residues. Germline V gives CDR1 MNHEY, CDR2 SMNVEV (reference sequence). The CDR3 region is CASSPPPGLAGTDTQYF. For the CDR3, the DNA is TGTGCCAGCAGTCCCCCACCGGGACTAGCGGGGACAGATACGCAGTATTTT.

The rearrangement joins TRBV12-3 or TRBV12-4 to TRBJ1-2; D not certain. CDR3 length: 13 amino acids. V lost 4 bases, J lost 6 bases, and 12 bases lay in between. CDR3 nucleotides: TGTGCCAGCAGTTCCGTACCTTTAGATGGCTACACCTTC. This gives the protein CASSSVPLDGYTF.

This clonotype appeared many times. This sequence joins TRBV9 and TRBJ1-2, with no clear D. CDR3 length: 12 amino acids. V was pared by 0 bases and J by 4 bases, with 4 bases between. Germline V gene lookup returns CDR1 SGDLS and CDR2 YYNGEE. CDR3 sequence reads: CASSVGTYGYTF. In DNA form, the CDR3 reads TGTGCCAGCAGCGTAGGAACCTATGGCTACACCTTC.

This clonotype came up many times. CDR3 in amino acids: CSADGRLAGLYNEQFF. CDR3 nucleotide sequence: TGCAGTGCCGACGGAAGACTAGCGGGGTTATACAATGAGCAGTTCTTC. The chain carries TRBV20-1 and TRBJ2-1, with 11 bases identical to TRBD2. Germline V gives CDR1 DFQATT, CDR2 SNEGSKA (reference sequence). V trimming: 6 bases; J trimming: 4 bases; junction bases outside the gene matches: 11. The CDR3 runs to 16 residues.

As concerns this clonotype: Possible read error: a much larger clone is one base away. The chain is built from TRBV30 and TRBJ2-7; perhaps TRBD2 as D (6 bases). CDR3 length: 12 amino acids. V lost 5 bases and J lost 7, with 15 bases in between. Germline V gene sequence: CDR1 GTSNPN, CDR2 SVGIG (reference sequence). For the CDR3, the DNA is TGTGCCTGGGGGAGGCGGTACAATGAGCAGTACTTC. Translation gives CAWGRRYNEQYF.

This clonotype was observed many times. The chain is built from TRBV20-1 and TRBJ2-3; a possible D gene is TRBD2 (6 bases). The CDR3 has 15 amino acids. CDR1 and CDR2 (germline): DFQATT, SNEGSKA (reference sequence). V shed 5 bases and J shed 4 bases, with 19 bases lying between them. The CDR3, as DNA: TGCAGTGCTTCCCGGGACTCCTCGGGTCCAGATACGCAGTATTTT. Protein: CSASRDSSGPDTQYF.

The CDR3 loop reads CASSLTVDDFLAKNIQYF. The CDR3 DNA reads as TGTGCCAGCAGTTTAACAGTAGATGATTTTTTAGCCAAAAACATTCAGTACTTC. The gene calls are TRBV7-9 and TRBJ2-4; D remains unclear. V was cut by 6 bases and J by 0 bases, with 21 bases left in between. The CDR3 totals 18 residues. Germline assignment: CDR1 SEHNR and CDR2 FQNEAQ (reference sequence).

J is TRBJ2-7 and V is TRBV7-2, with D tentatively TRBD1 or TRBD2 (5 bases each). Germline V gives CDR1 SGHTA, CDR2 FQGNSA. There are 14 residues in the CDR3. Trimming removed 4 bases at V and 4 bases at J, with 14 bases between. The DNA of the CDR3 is TGTGCCAGCAGCTACGACAGAGGGAAGTACGAGCAGTACTTC. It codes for CASSYDRGKYEQYF.